The rows below give T cell receptor beta chains drawn from one sample of a study of T cell responses to AZD1222 COVID-19 vaccine. The method was immunoSEQ multiplex PCR; TCRdb's version includes in-frame clones alone and lacks a portion of them. The sample includes around 78,000 clones, 75% to 95% of them seen just once. The sequencing here drew on peripheral blood, taken on day 0 of MenACWY control vaccination. These receptors were collected from an adult in good health. CDR3s include the opening cysteine and the closing phenylalanine or tryptophan. The D gene is left open where the match is weak. Not every row has a clone size; where given, it reads once, few, many or a size class.

V: TRBV2
length: 11
D: .
size: .
J: TRBJ2-7
DNA: TGTGCCAGCAATCGTATCTACGAGCAGTACTTC
CDR3: CASNRIYEQYF

V: TRBV19
length: 17
D: .
size: once
J: TRBJ1-3
DNA: TGTGCCAGTAGTATACCATTCAGCCTCAACTCTGGAAACACCATATATTTT
CDR3: CASSIPFSLNSGNTIYF

V: TRBV30
length: 12
D: .
size: .
J: TRBJ1-2
DNA: TGTGCCTCCCGATGGGCTAACTATGGCTACACCTTC
CDR3: CASRWANYGYTF

V: TRBV6-5
length: 13
D: TRBD1
size: .
J: TRBJ1-2
DNA: TGTGCCACCTACCCCGGGACAGTCTATGGCTACACCTTC
CDR3: CATYPGTVYGYTF

V: TRBV6-5
length: 13
D: .
size: .
J: TRBJ1-2
DNA: TGTGCCAGCACCCGGGCAGGGCACTATGGCTACACCTTC
CDR3: CASTRAGHYGYTF

V: TRBV19
length: 13
D: TRBD2
size: .
J: TRBJ2-1
DNA: TGTGCCAGTACCGGGACTAGCGCCAATGAGCAGTTCTTC
CDR3: CASTGTSANEQFF

V: TRBV14
length: 15
D: .
size: .
J: TRBJ1-6
DNA: TGTGCCAGCAGCCAAGATAACAGGGCGAATTCACCCCTCCACTTT
CDR3: CASSQDNRANSPLHF

V: TRBV9
length: 15
D: TRBD1
size: .
J: TRBJ1-5
DNA: TGTGCCAGCAGCGTAGCGGACAGGTTCAATCAGCCCCAGCATTTT
CDR3: CASSVADRFNQPQHF

V: TRBV6-5
length: 13
D: TRBD1
size: .
J: TRBJ1-1
DNA: TGTGCCAGCAGGTACAGGGGTGGTACTGAAGCTTTCTTT
CDR3: CASRYRGGTEAFF

V: TRBV7-9
length: 14
D: .
size: .
J: TRBJ1-4
DNA: TGTGCCAGCACCCCGGACAGCTCAAATGAAAAACTGTTTTTT
CDR3: CASTPDSSNEKLFF

V: TRBV6-6
length: 14
D: TRBD1
size: .
J: TRBJ1-3
DNA: TGTGCCAGCAGAAGGACAGGGACGGAGGACACCATATATTTT
CDR3: CASRRTGTEDTIYF

V: TRBV6-6
length: 14
D: .
size: .
J: TRBJ1-6
DNA: TGTGCCAGCAGTTACGGGGACACCAGTCCACCCCTCCACTTT
CDR3: CASSYGDTSPPLHF